Listed here are 14 T cell receptor beta chains from one sample, sequenced in a study of beta chain features in type 1 diabetes. The authors reverse transcribed all of the isolated RNA, so sequencing captured expressed TCRB transcripts. Sequencing was performed with immunoSEQ multiplex PCR; in TCRdb, only in-frame clones are kept and a portion is missing. Here the sample spans 150,000 to 160,000 clones, around 10% being singletons. Sample: central memory CD4+ T cells from blood. Source of these receptors: a man aged 18 to 35 in good health.

The sample holds a few counts of this clone. An end of the junction differs from the germline gene, which may be a read error. The CDR3, as DNA: TGTGCTAGCAGCCCTGGACACCAAGAGACCCAGTACTTC. This codes for CASSPGHQETQYF. This chain connects TRBV7-7 to TRBJ2-5, with D uncertain. The length of the CDR3 is 13 residues. Germline assignment: CDR1 SSHAT and CDR2 FNYEAQ (reference sequence).

The chain uses TRBV10-3 and TRBJ2-5; 7 bases match TRBD2. Trimming cost V 4 bases and J 0 bases; bases outside gene matches: 5. CDR3 size: 15 residues. Germline CDR1 and CDR2: ENHRY and SYGVKD. DNA of the CDR3: TGTGCCATCAGTGCAGGGACTACCTACCAAGAGACCCAGTACTTC. It codes for CAISAGTTYQETQYF.

The chain employs TRBV4-2 and TRBJ2-3; tentative D call: TRBD2 (7 bases). There are 16 residues in the CDR3. V dropped 5 bases and J dropped 4 bases, with 19 bases sitting between them. Germline V gene sequence: CDR1 LGHNA, CDR2 YNFKEQ. The CDR3 sequence: CASSSQVGGAADTQYF. The CDR3 region has the DNA TGTGCCAGCAGCTCCCAGGTTGGGGGGGCGGCAGATACGCAGTATTTT.

This clone appeared a few times. The chain couples TRBV7-9 to TRBJ2-4; unclear D gene. The CDR3 extends over 16 amino acids. Germline V lookup: CDR1 SEHNR, CDR2 FQNEAQ (reference sequence). V was shortened by 7 bases and J by 0 bases, with 16 bases between the two germline ends. For the CDR3, the DNA is TGTGCCAGCACCCCCCAGGAGTATCTAGCCAAAAACATTCAGTACTTC. Its protein product is CASTPQEYLAKNIQYF.

By share, this clone ranks as medium-sized. CDR3 loop: CAMGLAGNYEQYF. CDR3 nucleotides: TGTGCCATGGGGTTAGCTGGTAACTACGAGCAGTACTTC. V usage is TRBV10-3 and J usage is TRBJ2-7; D unresolved. Germline values: CDR1 ENHRY, CDR2 SYGVKD. The CDR3 extends over 13 amino acids. V lost 9 bases, J lost 3 bases, and 15 bases lay in between.

The V gene is TRBV27, the J gene TRBJ2-5, with a tentative D call TRBD1 (6 bases). Germline CDR1 and CDR2: MNHEY and SMNVEV (reference sequence). This CDR3 has 15 residues. V was clipped by 4 bases and J by 5 bases, with 17 bases between them. In DNA form, the CDR3 reads TGTGCCAGCAGTTGGGGGCTTGGCGTTCGGGAGACCCAGTACTTC. It codes for CASSWGLGVRETQYF.

This chain joins TRBV29-1 and TRBJ1-3, with D unresolved. There are 15 residues in the CDR3. Germline lookup yields CDR1 SQVTM and CDR2 ANQGSEA. V lost 5 bases and J lost 0, with 14 bases in between. Here the CDR3 DNA reads TGCAGCGTTAGCGGTCATCCGATCTCTGGAAACACCATATATTTT. It encodes CSVSGHPISGNTIYF.

This clone was detected only a few times. V gene TRBV9 combines with J gene TRBJ1-4; D not resolved. CDR3 length: 15 residues. The V gene's germline CDR1 is SGDLS and CDR2 YYNGEE. Trimming removed 7 bases at V and 0 bases at J, with 13 bases between. CDR3 sequence reads: CASAALATTNEKLFF. DNA for the CDR3: TGTGCCAGCGCGGCTTTAGCAACAACTAATGAAAAACTGTTTTTT.

This clone was seen many times. Other DNA sequences of this sample code for an identical CDR3. The chain is built from TRBV10-3 and TRBJ2-6, with 8 bases aligning to TRBD1. Germline V gene data show CDR1 as ENHRY and CDR2 as SYGVKD. V gave up 8 bases and J gave up 2 bases; unmatched junction bases: 11. The CDR3 has 17 amino acids. The CDR3 region is CAIGSKTGDAGANVLTF. As DNA, the CDR3 is TGTGCCATCGGATCGAAGACAGGGGATGCTGGGGCCAACGTCCTGACTTTC.

This clone was observed a handful of times. The chain combines TRBV5-4 with TRBJ2-6; no firm D call. The germline V gene has CDR1 SGHNT and CDR2 YYREEE (reference sequence). There are 15 residues in the CDR3. The V end lost 5 bases, the J end lost 2 bases, and 11 bases lay between the germline ends. The CDR3 loop reads CASSIPRAGANVLTF. CDR3 nucleotide sequence: TGTGCCAGCAGTATTCCCCGGGCTGGGGCCAACGTCCTGACTTTC.

Note on this clone: A far larger clone is off by one base, so a read error is likely. This chain connects TRBV27 to TRBJ2-1; D is perhaps TRBD1 or TRBD2 (5 bases each). Germline values: CDR1 MNHEY, CDR2 SMNVEV (reference sequence). The CDR3 spans 17 residues. CDR3 sequence: CSSSLKSRDHGNNEQFF. CDR3 in DNA: TGTTCCAGCAGTTTAAAGAGTAGGGACCACGGGAACAATGAGCAGTTCTTC.

A few counts support this clone. The chain uses TRBV7-9 and TRBJ1-6; D is possibly TRBD1 (5 bases). The CDR3 spans 13 residues. Trimming removed 5 bases from V and 8 bases from J, with 10 bases in between. CDR1 and CDR2 from the germline V gene are SEHNR and FQNEAQ (reference sequence). The CDR3 region is CASSPIGDSPLHF. As DNA, the CDR3 is TGTGCCAGCAGCCCGATAGGGGATTCACCCCTCCACTTT.

There are a few counts of this clone. The chain employs TRBV5-6 and TRBJ2-1, with D possibly TRBD2 on 6 matching bases. The germline V gene has CDR1 SGHDT and CDR2 YYEEEE. The CDR3 has 15 amino acids. Deletions cut 0 bases from V and 6 bases from J, with 13 bases between. CDR3 in amino acids: CASSLGLGRTNEQFF. CDR3 DNA sequence: TGTGCCAGCAGCTTGGGGCTCGGGAGAACCAATGAGCAGTTCTTC. Looking up the rest from reference TRBV5-6 and TRBJ2-1 gives the full variable domain: DAGVTQSPTHLIKTRGQQVTLRCSPKSGHDTVSWYQQALGQGPQFIFQYYEEEERQRGNFPDRFSGHQFPNYSSELNVNALLLGDSALYLCASSLGLGRTNEQFFGPGTRLTVL.

This clone has a handful of counts. The chain links TRBV29-1 to TRBJ1-1; 9 bases are a match to TRBD1. V lost 8 bases to trimming and J lost 1 base; unmatched junction nucleotides: 14. The germline V gene encodes CDR1 SQVTM and CDR2 ANQGSEA. CDR3 length: 16 residues. CDR3 residues: CSTDDGQGWSNTEAFF. CDR3 nucleotide sequence: TGCAGCACTGATGACGGACAGGGGTGGTCGAACACTGAAGCTTTCTTT.